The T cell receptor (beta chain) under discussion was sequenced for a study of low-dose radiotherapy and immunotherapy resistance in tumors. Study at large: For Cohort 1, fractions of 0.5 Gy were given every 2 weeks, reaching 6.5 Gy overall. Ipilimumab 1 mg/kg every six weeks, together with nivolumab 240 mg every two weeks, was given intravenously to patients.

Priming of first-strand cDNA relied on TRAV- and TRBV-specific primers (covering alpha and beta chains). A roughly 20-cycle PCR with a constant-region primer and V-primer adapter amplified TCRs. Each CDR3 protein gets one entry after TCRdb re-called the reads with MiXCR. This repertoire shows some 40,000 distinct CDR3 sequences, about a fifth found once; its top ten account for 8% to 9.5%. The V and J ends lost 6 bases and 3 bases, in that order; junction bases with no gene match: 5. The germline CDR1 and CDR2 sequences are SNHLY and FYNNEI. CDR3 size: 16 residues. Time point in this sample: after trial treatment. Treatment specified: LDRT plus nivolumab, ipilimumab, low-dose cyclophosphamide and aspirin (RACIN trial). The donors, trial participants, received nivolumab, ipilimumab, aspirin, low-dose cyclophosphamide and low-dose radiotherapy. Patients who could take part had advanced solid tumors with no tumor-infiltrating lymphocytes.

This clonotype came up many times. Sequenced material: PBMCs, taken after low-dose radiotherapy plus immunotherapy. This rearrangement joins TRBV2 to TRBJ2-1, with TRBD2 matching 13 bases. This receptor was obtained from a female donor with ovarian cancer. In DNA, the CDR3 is TGTGCCAGCAGAAAACTAGCGGGAGGGGTCTACAATGAGCAGTTCTTC. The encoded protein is CASRKLAGGVYNEQFF.